Listed here are 11 T cell receptor beta chains from one sample, sequenced in a study of T cells in Graves' hyperthyroidism and ophthalmopathy (dated by TCRdb to 2018 to 2020). The library was prepared using multiplex PCR. For sequencing, an Illumina HiSeq 2000 was employed. The TCR beta CDR3 regions were amplified from RNA transcripts. The first round of RT-PCR for the TCR CDR3 was performed with the HTBI primer set and the Qiagen OneStep RT-PCR kit. The public reads were reprocessed in TCRdb via fastp at Q25 and MiXCR, keeping in-frame beta chains. Rows are unified per CDR3 protein, each entry keeping the most common DNA and genes. For this sample there are hundreds of thousands of distinct CDR3 sequences; roughly 40% appear just once. The ten largest clones capture 8.9% of the sample. The specimen was blood. The origin of the receptors is a man aged 18 to 30 with Graves' hyperthyroidism.

There are many counts of this clonotype. The CDR3 bases are TGTGCCAGCAACGGGGAGGGGAACACTGAAGCTTTCTTT. As protein: CASNGEGNTEAFF. This chain connects TRBV2 to TRBJ1-1; the D is unclear. CDR1 is SNHLY, CDR2 FYNNEI, per germline. Trimming removed 7 bases from V and 1 base from J, with 10 bases in between. This CDR3 comprises 13 residues. The full variable domain, in which reference TRBV2 and TRBJ1-1 provide the parts outside the CDR3, is EPEVTQTPSHQVTQMGQEVILRCVPISNHLYFYWYRQILGQKVEFLVSFYNNEISEKSEIFDDQFSVERPDGSNFTLKIRSTKLEDSAMYFCASNGEGNTEAFFGQGTRLTVV.

The genes are TRBV29-1 and TRBJ2-5; the match to TRBD1 covers 7 bases. The CDR3 extends over 14 amino acids. After removal of 0 bases from V and 2 bases from J, the junction contained 3 bases not matched to a gene. Germline V lookup: CDR1 SQVTM, CDR2 ANQGSEA. The CDR3 loop is CSVEEPGQQETQYF. In DNA, the CDR3 is TGCAGCGTTGAAGAGCCGGGACAGCAAGAGACCCAGTACTTC.

This clonotype appeared many times. The chain uses TRBV7-9 and TRBJ1-4; D gene ambiguous. There are 14 residues in the CDR3. Trimming stripped 3 bases from V and 4 bases from J, with 9 bases between. Germline V gives CDR1 SEHNR, CDR2 FQNEAQ (reference sequence). Here the CDR3 reads CASSLDGLNEKLFF. The CDR3 DNA reads TGTGCCAGCAGCTTGGACGGCCTTAATGAAAAACTGTTTTTT.

A few counts support this clonotype. The CDR3 DNA reads as TGTGCCAGCAGACAGGAAAGTACCGGGGAGCTGTTTTTT. It yields the protein CASRQESTGELFF. The rearrangement joins TRBV2 to TRBJ2-2, with TRBD1 as a possible D gene (5 bases). Trimming pared 6 bases from V and 5 bases from J, leaving 10 bases between. Germline loops: CDR1 SNHLY, CDR2 FYNNEI. CDR3 length equals 13 residues.

Many counts were recorded for this clonotype. The chain couples TRBV19 to TRBJ1-5, with D hard to call. There are 16 residues in the CDR3. Looked up from germline, CDR1 is LNHDA and CDR2 is SQIVND (reference sequence). V was cut by 3 bases and J by 2 bases, with 14 bases left in between. The CDR3 DNA follows: TGTGCCAGTAGTATGTCCTTTGGGAGGGGCAATCAGCCCCAGCATTTT. It yields the protein CASSMSFGRGNQPQHF.

This clonotype was detected only a few times. The rearrangement joins TRBV29-1 to TRBJ1-1, with a possible D match to TRBD1 (5 bases). The V gene lost 7 bases and the J gene lost 3 bases, with 18 bases spanning the gap. Germline CDR1 reads SQVTM; CDR2 reads ANQGSEA. This CDR3 has 14 residues. The CDR3 region is CSGLLLGGDTEAFF. CDR3 DNA: TGCAGCGGACTACTCCTGGGGGGGGACACTGAAGCTTTCTTT. The full variable domain, with the rest looked up from reference TRBV29-1 and TRBJ1-1, is SAVISQKPSRDICQRGTSLTIQCQVDSQVTMMFWYRQQPGQSLTLIATANQGSEATYESGFVIDKFPISRPNLTFSTLTVSNMSPEDSSIYLCSGLLLGGDTEAFFGQGTRLTVV.

The chain links TRBV30 to TRBJ1-5; TRBD1 might be the D (6 bases). Trimming took 3 bases from V and 4 from J, leaving 10 bases between them. The germline V gene has CDR1 GTSNPN and CDR2 SVGIG (reference sequence). The CDR3 extends over 13 amino acids. This chain's CDR3 is CAWSGQFNQPQHF. The CDR3 DNA follows: TGTGCCTGGAGCGGACAGTTTAATCAGCCCCAGCATTTT.

This clonotype was found many times. The genes are TRBV29-1 and TRBJ1-5, with TRBD1 as a possible D gene (5 bases). CDR3 length: 13 residues. Per germline, CDR1 SQVTM and CDR2 ANQGSEA. The ends were cut back, 6 bases at V and 6 bases at J, with 15 bases in the middle. In DNA form, the CDR3 reads TGCAGCGTGTGTGATGGAAGGGGTCAGCCCCAGCATTTT. Protein sequence: CSVCDGRGQPQHF.

This clonotype was recorded a few times. The chain is built from TRBV7-9 and TRBJ2-2; D not resolved. This CDR3 has 10 residues. Germline CDR1 SEHNR, CDR2 FQNEAQ (reference sequence). Trimming cost V 8 bases and J 7 bases, with 5 bases left between them. CDR3 DNA: TGTGCCAGCGAAGGCGGGGAGCTGTTTTTT. It codes for CASEGGELFF.

This clonotype occurred a few times. J is TRBJ2-3 and V is TRBV25-1; no reliable D call. The CDR3 has 11 amino acids. The V gene lost 6 bases and the J gene lost 2 bases, with 3 bases spanning the gap. Germline assignment: CDR1 MGHDK and CDR2 SYGVNS. CDR3 sequence: CASRNTDTQYF. CDR3 sequence (DNA): TGTGCCAGCAGGAACACAGATACGCAGTATTTT.

This chain links TRBV10-3 with TRBJ1-5, with D maybe TRBD1 (6 bases). V was trimmed by 6 bases and J by 0 bases, leaving 9 bases between them. CDR3 size: 14 residues. Germline CDR1 is ENHRY and CDR2 is SYGVKD. CDR3 DNA: TGTGCCATCAGGAAGGGGGATAGCAATCAGCCCCAGCATTTT. Protein sequence: CAIRKGDSNQPQHF.